The source of this T cell receptor (beta chain) is a study of T cell repertoires in cytomegalovirus infection. The CDR3 is 15 amino acids. The junction had 9 bases not matched to a gene; V was cut back by 6 bases and J by 4 bases. CDR1 and CDR2 from the germline V gene are MDHEN and SYDVKM. A single record per CDR3 protein comes from TCRdb applying MiXCR to the reads. The repertoire holds around 120,000 distinct CDR3 sequences, with approximately 9.2% as singletons. This clonotype was counted many times. This receptor was obtained from a human donor in good health (CMV status not recorded). Some clones in this sample may be carry-over from other donors' samples. Sequencing input: PBMCs. The rearrangement links TRBV28 to TRBJ2-5, with TRBD1 matching 9 bases. CDR3 loop: CASRWTGEWPETQYF. The CDR3 DNA is TGTGCCAGCAGGTGGACAGGGGAATGGCCAGAGACCCAGTACTTC.